The 26 T cell receptor beta chains below all came from one sample that was sequenced in a study of tumor and adjacent non-tumor tissue in lung cancer. The template was RNA from unsorted bulk tissue. Three rounds of nested PCR, following a modified ARM-PCR protocol, produced the TCRbeta library. MiXCR, applied by TCRdb to the multiplex PCR reads, yields one record per CDR3 protein. The table has fewer than 130,000 distinct CDR3 sequences, about 87% seen once; the top ten hold 22%. The sample consisted of lung tumor tissue. These receptors originate from a man between 65 and 80 years old with non-small cell lung cancer.

V usage is TRBV6-2 or TRBV6-3 and J usage is TRBJ2-1; D is possibly TRBD1 or TRBD2 (5 bases each). Trimming removed 7 bases from V and 7 bases from J, with 20 bases in between. The CDR3 has 15 amino acids. Germline CDR1 reads MNHEY; CDR2 reads SVGEGT. In DNA form, the CDR3 reads TGTGCCAGCATTCGGGATGGGCCAGGGATAAATGAGCAGTTCTTC. It yields the protein CASIRDGPGINEQFF.

The gene calls are TRBV12-3 or TRBV12-4 and TRBJ1-2; weak D call: TRBD1 (6 bases). The CDR3 is 14 amino acids. The V gene lost 1 base and the J gene lost 7 bases, with 13 bases spanning the gap. The CDR3 DNA reads as TGTGCCAGCAGTTTAGACAGGGTGGACTTTGGCTACACCTTC. Amino acid sequence: CASSLDRVDFGYTF.

About this clonotype itself: At one of its ends the junction is not consistent with the germline gene, which may arise from a read error. This chain uses TRBV6-2 or TRBV6-3 with TRBJ2-5, with 8 bases that match TRBD1. The CDR3 spans 16 residues. Germline lookup yields CDR1 MNHEY and CDR2 SVGEGT. The CDR3, as DNA: TGTGCCAGCAGTTACCACGGACAGGGTCCCCAAGAGACCCAGAACTTC. This translates into CASSYHGQGPQETQNF.

This clonotype was recorded many times. The chain joins TRBV28 to TRBJ2-4; D not certain. Trimming stripped 3 bases from V and 9 bases from J, with 12 bases between. Germline assignment: CDR1 MDHEN and CDR2 SYDVKM. The CDR3 runs to 13 residues. The CDR3 bases are TGTGCCAGCAGTTTTCAAGGGATAGCCATTCAGTACTTC. The encoded protein is CASSFQGIAIQYF. Full variable domain (outside the CDR3, taken from reference TRBV28 and TRBJ2-4): DVKVTQSSRYLVKRTGEKVFLECVQDMDHENMFWYRQDPGLGLRLIYFSYDVKMKEKGDIPEGYSVSREKKERFSLILESASTNQTSMYLCASSFQGIAIQYFGAGTRLSVL.

The gene calls are TRBV4-3 and TRBJ2-7, with 11 positions matching TRBD2. Trimming removed 4 bases from V and 3 bases from J; junction bases left unmatched: 2. Germline V lookup: CDR1 LGHNA, CDR2 YSLEER. The CDR3 contains 14 residues. The CDR3 sequence is CASSPGLADYEQYF. The CDR3 DNA sequence: TGCGCCAGCAGCCCGGGACTAGCGGACTACGAGCAGTACTTC.

The V and J genes are TRBV29-1 and TRBJ2-2; D possibly uses TRBD1 or TRBD2 (5 bases each). V lost 7 bases, J lost 5 bases, and 17 bases lay in between. CDR1 and CDR2 from the germline V gene are SQVTM and ANQGSEA. The CDR3 runs 14 residues. The CDR3 DNA reads as TGCAGCGATGACGTAGCGAGGGGTACCGGGGAGCTGTTTTTT. Translation: CSDDVARGTGELFF.

This clonotype was observed many times. The V and J genes are TRBV19 and TRBJ1-1; D uncertain. Germline V gene data show CDR1 as LNHDA and CDR2 as SQIVND (reference sequence). The CDR3 is 12 amino acids. V was cut by 6 bases and J by 1 base, with 6 bases left in between. CDR3 amino acids: CASRISNTEAFF. DNA for the CDR3: TGTGCCAGTAGAATATCGAACACTGAAGCTTTCTTT.

Details on this clonotype: One end of the junction does not line up with germline, which may come from a read error. V is TRBV10-1 and J is TRBJ2-3, with D uncertain. Germline CDR1 and CDR2: WNHNN and SYGVQD (reference sequence). The CDR3 runs to 14 residues. CDR3 sequence (DNA): TGCGCCAGCAGTTTGATGAGGTTCACAGATGCGCATTATTTT. It specifies CASSLMRFTDAHYF.

This clonotype was counted a single time. A junction boundary mismatches the germline segment, possibly from a read error. J is TRBJ2-2 and V is TRBV4-3; D is perhaps TRBD2 (6 bases). This CDR3 spans 16 amino acids. Germline V CDR1 and CDR2: LGHNA, YSLEER. CDR3 sequence: CASSLITSRMLGELFF. DNA for the CDR3: TGCGCCAGCAGCCTTATAACTAGCAGGATGCTGGGGGAGCTCTTTTTT.

The chain is built from TRBV5-6 and TRBJ1-5; D not certain. The V gene lost 8 bases and the J gene lost 7 bases, with 13 bases spanning the gap. Germline V lookup: CDR1 SGHDT, CDR2 YYEEEE. The CDR3 covers 12 residues. The CDR3 region has the DNA TGTGCCAGTGGCGTGGGGAGACAGCCCCAGCATTTT. Translated: CASGVGRQPQHF.

This clonotype was seen once. An end of the junction differs from the germline gene, which may be a read error. This sequence joins TRBV4-1 and TRBJ1-1, with D tentatively TRBD1 (5 bases). Germline V gene lookup returns CDR1 MGHRA and CDR2 YSYEKL. This CDR3 is 13 amino acids long. In DNA, the CDR3 is TGCGCCAGCGGCACCCAGGGTGGCACTGAAGCTTCCTTT. Translated, it gives CASGTQGGTEASF.

The CDR3 spells CSDSTAGLAGEAPFF. CDR3 in DNA: TGCAGTGATAGCACTGCCGGACTAGCGGGAGAAGCCCCGTTCTTC. The chain employs TRBV20-1 and TRBJ2-1, with 13 bases matching TRBD2. Per the germline V gene, CDR1 is DFQATT and CDR2 is SNEGSKA (reference sequence). The CDR3 is made up of 15 amino acids. The junction had 18 bases not matched to a gene; V was cut back by 7 bases and J by 15 bases.

The chain uses TRBV6-5 and TRBJ1-1, with D unclear. In germline, CDR1 is MNHEY, CDR2 SVGAGI. The CDR3 is 14 residues long. V was clipped by 3 bases and J by 1 base, with 9 bases between them. The CDR3 coding sequence is TGTGCCAGCAGTTATGACCAGACGAACACTGAAGCTTTCTTT. Amino acid sequence: CASSYDQTNTEAFF.

The rearrangement joins TRBV29-1 to TRBJ2-5; tentatively, D is TRBD1 (6 bases). The CDR3 has 16 residues. The V end lost 7 bases, the J end lost 6 bases, and 27 bases lay between the germline ends. CDR1 is SQVTM, CDR2 ANQGSEA, per germline. CDR3 in DNA: TGCAGCGCCAAGCCATATCTCCAGACAGGACAAAAGACCCAGTACTTC. Its translation is CSAKPYLQTGQKTQYF. Drawing the rest from reference TRBV29-1 and TRBJ2-5, the complete variable domain is SAVISQKPSRDICQRGTSLTIQCQVDSQVTMMFWYRQQPGQSLTLIATANQGSEATYESGFVIDKFPISRPNLTFSTLTVSNMSPEDSSIYLCSAKPYLQTGQKTQYFGPGTRLLVL.

To note about this clonotype: The junction shows a germline mismatch at one end, possibly a read error. The rearrangement uses TRBV29-1 and TRBJ1-1, with 9 bases identical to TRBD1. The CDR3 totals 14 residues. Germline-derived CDR1 and CDR2 are SQVTM and ANQGSEA. The chain's CDR3 is CSVLDRGMDIEVFF. CDR3 coding DNA: TGCAGCGTTCTGGACAGGGGCATGGACATTGAAGTTTTCTTT.

On this clonotype itself: A read error is possible here, since a much larger clone lies one base away. The V and J genes are TRBV20-1 and TRBJ2-1; the D is unclear. Germline CDR1 is DFQATT and CDR2 is SNEGSKA (reference sequence). The V end lost 8 bases, the J end lost 8 bases, and 16 bases lay between the germline ends. The CDR3 loop spans 12 amino acids. The CDR3 here is CSHVWVGYEQFF. DNA of the CDR3: TGCAGTCACGTATGGGTGGGGTATGAGCAGTTCTTC.

Worth noting for this clonotype: Compared with germline, one end of the junction differs, possibly owing to a read error. The J gene is TRBJ1-1, the V gene TRBV12-3 or TRBV12-4; D not certain. The CDR3 runs 13 residues. CDR3 protein: CASSFRDTQKVFF. In DNA form, the CDR3 reads TGTGCCAGTAGTTTTCGGGATACACAGAAAGTTTTCTTT.

As to this clonotype: Because the CDR3 is missing its conserved closing phenylalanine or tryptophan, this is likely a read error. The J gene is TRBJ2-7, the V gene TRBV12-3 or TRBV12-4, with D perhaps TRBD1 (6 bases). The CDR3 contains 15 residues. CDR3 bases: TGTACCAACAGTACCTCGACAGGAAGACCCTACGAGCAGTACATC. This gives the protein CTNSTSTGRPYEQYI.

This chain connects TRBV29-1 to TRBJ2-7; D gene uncertain. Per germline, CDR1 SQVTM and CDR2 ANQGSEA. The CDR3 is 12 residues long. V shed 7 bases and J shed 5 bases, with 15 bases lying between them. This CDR3 is CSAWWTKHEQYF. The CDR3 DNA reads TGCAGCGCCTGGTGGACGAAGCACGAGCAGTACTTC.

In the case of this clonotype: Without the conserved terminal phenylalanine or tryptophan, this CDR3 likely stems from a read error. The rearrangement uses TRBV10-3 and TRBJ1-3; D is unresolved. The germline gives CDR1 ENHRY, CDR2 SYGVKD. V lost 8 bases to trimming and J lost 3 bases, with 5 bases between them. This CDR3 has 11 amino acids. CDR3 loop: CAIGIGNTIYL. CDR3 sequence (DNA): TGTGCCATCGGAATTGGAAACACCATATATCTT.

Note on this clonotype: The junction differs from germline at one of its ends, possibly a read error. The chain employs TRBV6-5 and TRBJ1-1; 9 positions match TRBD1. Germline V CDR1 and CDR2: MNHEY, SVGAGI. This CDR3 comprises 15 residues. This CDR3 is CVSRCGTGLVTEASF. DNA for the CDR3: TGTGTCAGCAGGTGCGGGACAGGGTTGGTCACTGAAGCTTCCTTT.

This clonotype showed up just once. The junction does not match germline at one end; this may be a read error. V and J are TRBV11-1 and TRBJ1-2, with unresolved D. The germline V gene encodes CDR1 SGHAT and CDR2 FQDESV (reference sequence). The CDR3 covers 12 residues. This CDR3 reads CASNLYRYDYTF. The CDR3 bases are TGTGCCAGCAACTTATACAGATATGACTACACATTC.

As to this clonotype: At one of its ends the junction is not consistent with the germline gene, which may arise from a read error. The CDR3 DNA reads as TGCAGCGTTGAATATCACACTAGCGGCATCTACAGTGAGCTGTTCTTC. As protein: CSVEYHTSGIYSELFF. V usage is TRBV29-1 and J usage is TRBJ2-1; 8 bases agree with TRBD2. The CDR3 has 16 residues. CDR1 SQVTM and CDR2 ANQGSEA come from the germline V gene.

In this sample, this clonotype turned up once. One end of the junction does not line up with germline, which may come from a read error. The chain recombines TRBV4-2 with TRBJ1-1, with D possibly matching TRBD1 (6 bases). Germline assignment: CDR1 LGHNA and CDR2 YNFKEQ. CDR3 size: 15 residues. This CDR3 reads CSSRKGVEGGTEAFF. The CDR3, as DNA: TGTTCCAGCAGGAAGGGGGTCGAGGGTGGTACTGAAGCTTTCTTT.

Notes on this clonotype: Germline and junction disagree at one end, which may indicate a read error. The genes are TRBV4-1 and TRBJ2-1; TRBD1 is a possible D gene (5 bases). This CDR3 has 17 amino acids. Germline CDR1 reads MGHRA; CDR2 reads YSYEKL. The CDR3 region is CASSQGVGAGRYNEQIF. The CDR3 bases are TGCGCCAGCAGCCAAGGGGTCGGTGCAGGGCGGTACAATGAACAGATCTTC.

As for this clonotype: Germline and junction disagree at one end, which may indicate a read error. Written as DNA, the CDR3 is TGTGCCAGCAGTTACCGGTCCCTGCAGACAGATACACAGTATTTT. It encodes CASSYRSLQTDTQYF. V gene TRBV6-2 or TRBV6-3 combines with J gene TRBJ2-3; tentative D call: TRBD1 (5 bases). The CDR3 length is 15 residues. The germline V gene encodes CDR1 MNHEY and CDR2 SVGEGT.